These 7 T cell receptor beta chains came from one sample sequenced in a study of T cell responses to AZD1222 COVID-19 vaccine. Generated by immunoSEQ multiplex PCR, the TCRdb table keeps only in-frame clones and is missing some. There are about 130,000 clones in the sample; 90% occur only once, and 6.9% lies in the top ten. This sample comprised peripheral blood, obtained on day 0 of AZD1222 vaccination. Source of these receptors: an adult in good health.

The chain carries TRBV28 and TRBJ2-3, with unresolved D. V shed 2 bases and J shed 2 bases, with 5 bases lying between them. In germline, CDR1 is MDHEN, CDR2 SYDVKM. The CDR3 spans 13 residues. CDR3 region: CASSLQDTDTQYF. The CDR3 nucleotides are TGTGCCAGCAGTTTACAGGACACAGATACGCAGTATTTT.

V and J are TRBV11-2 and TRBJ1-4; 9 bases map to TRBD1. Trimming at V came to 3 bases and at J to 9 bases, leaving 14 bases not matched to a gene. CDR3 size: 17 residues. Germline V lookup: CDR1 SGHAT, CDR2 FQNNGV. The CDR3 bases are TGTGCCAGCAGCTTTGCCGGGACAGGGATCCTTAGACAAAAACTGTTTTTT. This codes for CASSFAGTGILRQKLFF.

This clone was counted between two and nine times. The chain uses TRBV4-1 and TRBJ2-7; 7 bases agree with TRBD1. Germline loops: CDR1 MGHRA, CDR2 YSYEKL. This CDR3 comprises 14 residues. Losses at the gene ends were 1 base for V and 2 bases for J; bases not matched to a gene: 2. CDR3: CASSQGDSAYEQYF. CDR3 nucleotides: TGCGCCAGCAGCCAAGGGGACAGCGCCTACGAGCAGTACTTC.

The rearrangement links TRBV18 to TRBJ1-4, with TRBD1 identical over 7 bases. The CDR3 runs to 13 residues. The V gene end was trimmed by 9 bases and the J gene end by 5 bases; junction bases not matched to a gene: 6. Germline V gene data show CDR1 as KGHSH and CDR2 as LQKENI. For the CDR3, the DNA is TGTGCCAGTTCCGGGACAGAAAATGAAAAACTGTTTTTT. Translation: CASSGTENEKLFF.

CDR3 loop: CASSPLGAGGPTYEQYF. The CDR3 nucleotides read TGTGCCAGCAGCCCATTGGGGGCCGGGGGCCCTACCTACGAGCAGTACTTC. The rearrangement links TRBV7-9 to TRBJ2-7; D tentatively fits TRBD1 or TRBD2 (6 bases each). In germline, CDR1 is SEHNR, CDR2 FQNEAQ (reference sequence). This CDR3 contains 17 residues. Deletions cut 5 bases from V and 2 bases from J, with 22 bases between.

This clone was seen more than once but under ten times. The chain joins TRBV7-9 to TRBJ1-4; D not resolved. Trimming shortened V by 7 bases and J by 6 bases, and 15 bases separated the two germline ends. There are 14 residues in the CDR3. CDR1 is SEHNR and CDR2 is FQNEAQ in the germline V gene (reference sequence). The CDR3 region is CASTTSAFHEKLFF. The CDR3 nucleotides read TGTGCCAGCACCACGTCGGCGTTTCATGAAAAACTGTTTTTT.

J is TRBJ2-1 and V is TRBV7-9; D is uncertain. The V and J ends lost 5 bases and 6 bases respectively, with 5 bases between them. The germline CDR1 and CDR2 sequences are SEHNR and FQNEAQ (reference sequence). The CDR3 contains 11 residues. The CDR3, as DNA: TGTGCCAGCAGCCTTGGCAATGAGCAGTTCTTC. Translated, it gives CASSLGNEQFF.